These 18 T cell receptor beta chains were all obtained from the same sample, sequenced in a study of PD-1 blockade in classical Hodgkin lymphoma. TCRdb's table, derived via immunoSEQ multiplex PCR, lists solely in-frame clones and lacks some. Altogether nearly 60,000 clones are present, approximately 90% being singletons, with the ten largest covering roughly a tenth. Each and every patient relapsed after autologous stem cell transplantation, and patients got differing brentuximab vedotin exposure. The sample here was peripheral blood mononuclear cells (PBMCs), taken before the second cycle of nivolumab. The receptor set was obtained from a human donor with classical Hodgkin lymphoma.

The chain carries TRBV14 and TRBJ1-2, with D possibly being TRBD1 (5 bases). V lost 4 bases to trimming and J lost 5 bases, with 17 bases between them. The CDR3 spans 15 residues. Germline CDR1 reads SGHDN; CDR2 reads FVKESK. As DNA, the CDR3 is TGTGCCAGCAGCCCCACTCTGGGACCTCTTTATGGCTACACCTTC. Its translation is CASSPTLGPLYGYTF.

V gene TRBV19 combines with J gene TRBJ1-1; D might be TRBD1 (6 bases). Per the germline V gene, CDR1 is LNHDA and CDR2 is SQIVND (reference sequence). The CDR3 runs 15 residues. V lost 5 bases and J 0 bases, leaving 13 bases between the germline ends. CDR3 in DNA: TGTGCCAGTAGTCAGACAGGAGGGTTGAACACTGAAGCTTTCTTT. It is translated as CASSQTGGLNTEAFF.

This chain's CDR3 is CAWSVDEGVYGYTF. The CDR3 DNA sequence: TGTGCCTGGAGTGTTGATGAGGGTGTCTATGGCTACACCTTC. The chain carries TRBV30 and TRBJ1-2; no clear D gene. The CDR3 is 14 residues long. Trimming pared 0 bases from V and 4 bases from J, leaving 12 bases between. Germline loops: CDR1 GTSNPN, CDR2 SVGIG (reference sequence). The whole variable domain, remainder taken from reference TRBV30 and TRBJ1-2, is SQTIHQWPATLVQPVGSPLSLECTVEGTSNPNLYWYRQAAGRGLQLLFYSVGIGQISSEVPQNLSASRPQDRQFILSSKKLLLSDSGFYLCAWSVDEGVYGYTFGSGTRLTVV.

This sequence joins TRBV6-5 and TRBJ1-2; tentative D call: TRBD1 (6 bases). V was pared by 8 bases and J by 6 bases, with 13 bases between. The CDR3 consists of 12 residues. The germline V gene encodes CDR1 MNHEY and CDR2 SVGAGI. The CDR3 reads CASRQGIDGYTF. In DNA, the CDR3 is TGTGCCAGCCGTCAGGGGATAGATGGCTACACCTTC.

The CDR3 DNA sequence: TGTGCCAGCAGCTCGGGACAGATTCTCTATGGCTACACCTTC. Translated: CASSSGQILYGYTF. The chain joins TRBV7-9 to TRBJ1-2, with 7 bases fitting TRBD1. The CDR3 spans 14 residues. From germline, CDR1 is SEHNR and CDR2 FQNEAQ (reference sequence). Germline trimming cut 4 bases from V and 4 bases from J; bases unmatched to any gene: 6.

The chain employs TRBV7-9 and TRBJ2-2; D is uncertain. CDR3 length equals 14 residues. Trimming removed 5 bases at V and 4 bases at J, with 11 bases between. The germline CDR1 and CDR2 sequences are SEHNR and FQNEAQ (reference sequence). CDR3 DNA: TGTGCCAGCAGCATTGTTTTGGGCACCGGGGAGCTGTTTTTT. It is translated as CASSIVLGTGELFF.

The V gene is TRBV15, the J gene TRBJ1-4; weak D call: TRBD1 (5 bases). This CDR3 region has 15 residues. The germline CDR1 and CDR2 sequences are LNHNV and YYDKDF (reference sequence). The V and J ends lost 4 bases and 5 bases respectively, with 14 bases between them. Here the CDR3 reads CATSISRVENEKLFF. CDR3 nucleotide sequence: TGTGCCACCAGCATATCCAGGGTCGAGAATGAAAAACTGTTTTTT.

This clone was counted only a few times. The chain carries TRBV27 and TRBJ2-7; either TRBD1 or TRBD2 may supply D (5 bases each). V gave up 5 bases and J gave up 6 bases, with 17 bases separating them. The CDR3 loop spans 14 amino acids. Germline values: CDR1 MNHEY, CDR2 SMNVEV (reference sequence). The CDR3 nucleotides are TGTGCCAGCAGTATACGGGGCCCCGGCTCCGAGCAGTACTTC. This translates into CASSIRGPGSEQYF.

This rearrangement joins TRBV5-1 to TRBJ2-1; perhaps TRBD1 as D (6 bases). The CDR3 extends over 14 amino acids. The germline gives CDR1 SGHRS, CDR2 YFSETQ. Between the trimmed V and J ends, which lost 7 bases and 6 bases, there was a span of 17 bases. The DNA of the CDR3 is TGCGCCAGCTCAAAACAGGGTACCGGCAATGAGCAGTTCTTC. Translation: CASSKQGTGNEQFF.

The chain recombines TRBV7-3 with TRBJ2-3, with 8 bases identical to TRBD1. This CDR3 has 16 amino acids. J was trimmed by 3 bases and V by 4 bases; bases with no gene match: 9. Germline assignment: CDR1 SGHTA and CDR2 FQGTGA. The CDR3 here is CASSYRGDSRTDTQYF. CDR3 nucleotides: TGTGCCAGCAGCTACAGGGGGGATTCCAGGACAGATACGCAGTATTTT.

The CDR3 DNA is TGTGCCAGCAGTTTATCGGGGACGTATGCTAACTATGGCTACACCTTC. Its protein is CASSLSGTYANYGYTF. V usage is TRBV27 and J usage is TRBJ1-2, with a possible D match to TRBD1 (5 bases). Trimming cost V 0 bases and J 0 bases, with 11 bases left between them. The CDR3 totals 16 residues. Germline lookup yields CDR1 MNHEY and CDR2 SMNVEV (reference sequence).

Here the CDR3 DNA reads TGTGCCAGCACCTCCCCACTAGCGGGAGCCGAAGGTGAGCAGTTCTTC. Amino acid sequence: CASTSPLAGAEGEQFF. The gene calls are TRBV28 and TRBJ2-1, with 11 bases lining up with TRBD2. CDR1 MDHEN and CDR2 SYDVKM come from the germline V gene. The length of the CDR3 is 16 residues. The junction had 14 bases not matched to a gene; V was cut back by 7 bases and J by 9 bases.

This sequence joins TRBV27 and TRBJ2-7; D might be TRBD2 (6 bases). This CDR3 region has 14 residues. Germline V gene data show CDR1 as MNHEY and CDR2 as SMNVEV (reference sequence). V lost 4 bases and J lost 3, with 13 bases in between. DNA for the CDR3: TGTGCCAGCAGTTCTGTTAGCGGCCACTACGAGCAGTACTTC. The encoded protein is CASSSVSGHYEQYF.

The rearrangement joins TRBV5-1 to TRBJ2-7; D call uncertain. CDR1 and CDR2 from the germline V gene are SGHRS and YFSETQ. The CDR3 totals 15 residues. Trimming removed 4 bases from V and 2 bases from J, with 16 bases in between. The CDR3, as DNA: TGCGCCAGCAGCGTAGGGTCTTATCCCACCTACGAGCAGTACTTC. Translated: CASSVGSYPTYEQYF. Complete variable domain (other parts from reference TRBV5-1 and TRBJ2-7): KAGVTQTPRYLIKTRGQQVTLSCSPISGHRSVSWYQQTPGQGLQFLFEYFSETQRNKGNFPGRFSGRQFSNSRSEMNVSTLELGDSALYLCASSVGSYPTYEQYFGPGTRLTVT.

The chain links TRBV2 to TRBJ2-2, with 8 bases lining up with TRBD1. CDR3 length: 14 amino acids. V dropped 11 bases and J dropped 4; count of bases not matched to a gene: 9. Germline V CDR1 and CDR2: SNHLY, FYNNEI. The CDR3 DNA reads as TGTGCCGCACCGGGACAGGTGAGCACCGGGGAGCTGTTTTTT. Translation: CAAPGQVSTGELFF.

This sequence joins TRBV27 and TRBJ1-1; D perhaps matches TRBD1 (6 bases). This CDR3 contains 13 residues. Trimming took off 4 bases at V and 0 bases at J, with 6 bases between the two ends. Germline assignment: CDR1 MNHEY and CDR2 SMNVEV (reference sequence). For the CDR3, the DNA is TGTGCCAGCAGTTGGACAGTGAACACTGAAGCTTTCTTT. This gives the protein CASSWTVNTEAFF.

J is TRBJ2-3 and V is TRBV25-1; D remains ambiguous. The CDR3 runs 13 residues. Germline V gene data show CDR1 as MGHDK and CDR2 as SYGVNS. Trimming took 4 bases from V and 0 from J, leaving 5 bases between them. The CDR3 protein is CASSGASTDTQYF. DNA of the CDR3: TGTGCCAGCAGTGGAGCAAGCACAGATACGCAGTATTTT.

The V gene is TRBV19, the J gene TRBJ2-7; D possibly corresponds to TRBD1 (6 bases). Germline lookup yields CDR1 LNHDA and CDR2 SQIVND (reference sequence). CDR3 length: 15 residues. V lost 5 bases and J lost 0, with 14 bases in between. CDR3 protein: CASSPQGGISYEQYF. In DNA form, the CDR3 reads TGTGCCAGTAGTCCGCAAGGGGGTATCTCCTACGAGCAGTACTTC.